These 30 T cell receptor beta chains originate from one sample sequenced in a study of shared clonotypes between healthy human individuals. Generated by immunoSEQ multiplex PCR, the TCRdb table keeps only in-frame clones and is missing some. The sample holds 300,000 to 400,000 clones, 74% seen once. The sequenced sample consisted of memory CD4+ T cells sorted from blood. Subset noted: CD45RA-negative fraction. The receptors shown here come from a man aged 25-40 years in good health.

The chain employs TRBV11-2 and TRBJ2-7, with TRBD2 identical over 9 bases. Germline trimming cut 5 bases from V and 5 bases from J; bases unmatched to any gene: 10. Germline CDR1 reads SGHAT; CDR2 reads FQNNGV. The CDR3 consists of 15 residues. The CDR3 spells CASSRLSGSVDEQYF. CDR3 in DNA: TGTGCCAGCAGCCGCCTTAGCGGGAGTGTGGACGAGCAGTACTTC. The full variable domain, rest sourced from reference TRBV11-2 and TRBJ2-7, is EAGVAQSPRYKIIEKRQSVAFWCNPISGHATLYWYQQILGQGPKLLIQFQNNGVVDDSQLPKDRFSAERLKGVDSTLKIQPAKLEDSAVYLCASSRLSGSVDEQYFGPGTRLTVT.

Here the CDR3 reads CASSYLVDNEQFF. The CDR3 DNA sequence: TGTGCCAGCAGTTACCTAGTCGACAATGAGCAGTTCTTC. V is TRBV6-5 and J is TRBJ2-1; D is undetermined. Trimming pared 2 bases from V and 5 bases from J, leaving 7 bases between. The CDR3 is made up of 13 amino acids. Germline V gene data show CDR1 as MNHEY and CDR2 as SVGAGI.

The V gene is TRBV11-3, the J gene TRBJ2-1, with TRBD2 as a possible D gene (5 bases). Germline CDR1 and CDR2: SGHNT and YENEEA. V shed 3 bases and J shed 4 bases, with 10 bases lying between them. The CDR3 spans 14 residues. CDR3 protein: CASSLMSGYNEQFF. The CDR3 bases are TGTGCCAGCAGCTTGATGAGCGGATACAATGAGCAGTTCTTC. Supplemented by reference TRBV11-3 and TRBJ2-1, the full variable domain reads EAGVVQSPRYKIIEKKQPVAFWCNPISGHNTLYWYLQNLGQGPELLIRYENEEAVDDSQLPKDRFSAERLKGVDSTLKIQPAELGDSAVYLCASSLMSGYNEQFFGPGTRLTVL.

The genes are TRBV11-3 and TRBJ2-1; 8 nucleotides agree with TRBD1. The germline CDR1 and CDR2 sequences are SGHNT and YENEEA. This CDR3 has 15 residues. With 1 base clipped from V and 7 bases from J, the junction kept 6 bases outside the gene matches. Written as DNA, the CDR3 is TGTGCCAGCAGCTTAGTTTCCAGGGGGCATAATGAGCAGTTCTTC. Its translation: CASSLVSRGHNEQFF.

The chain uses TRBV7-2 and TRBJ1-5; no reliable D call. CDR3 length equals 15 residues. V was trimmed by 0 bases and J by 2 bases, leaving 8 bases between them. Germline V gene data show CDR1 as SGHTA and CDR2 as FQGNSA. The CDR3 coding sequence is TGTGCCAGCAGCTTAGCTAGTATGGGCAATCAGCCCCAGCATTTT. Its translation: CASSLASMGNQPQHF.

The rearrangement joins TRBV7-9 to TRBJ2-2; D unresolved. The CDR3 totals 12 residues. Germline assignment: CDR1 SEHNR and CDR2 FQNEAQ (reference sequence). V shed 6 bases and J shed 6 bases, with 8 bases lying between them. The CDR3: CASRWHSGELFF. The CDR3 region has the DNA TGTGCCAGCAGGTGGCACTCCGGGGAGCTGTTTTTT.

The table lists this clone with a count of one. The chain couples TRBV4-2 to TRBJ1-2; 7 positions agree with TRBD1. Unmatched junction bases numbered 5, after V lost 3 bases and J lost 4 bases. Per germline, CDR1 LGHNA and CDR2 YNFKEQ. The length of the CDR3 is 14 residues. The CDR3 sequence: CASSQEGQIYGYTF. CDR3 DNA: TGTGCCAGCAGCCAGGAGGGACAGATCTATGGCTACACCTTC.

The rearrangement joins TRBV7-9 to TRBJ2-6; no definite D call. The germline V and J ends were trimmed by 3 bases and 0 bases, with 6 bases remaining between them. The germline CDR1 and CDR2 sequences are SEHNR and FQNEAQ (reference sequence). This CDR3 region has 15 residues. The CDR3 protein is CASSLPGSGANVLTF. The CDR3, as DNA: TGTGCCAGCAGCTTGCCCGGCTCTGGGGCCAACGTCCTGACTTTC.

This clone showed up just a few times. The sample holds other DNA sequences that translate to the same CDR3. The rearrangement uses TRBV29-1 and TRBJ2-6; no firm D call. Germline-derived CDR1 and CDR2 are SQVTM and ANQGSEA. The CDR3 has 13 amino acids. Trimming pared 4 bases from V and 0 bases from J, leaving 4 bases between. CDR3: CSVAGSGANVLTF. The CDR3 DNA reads TGCAGCGTTGCCGGCTCTGGGGCCAACGTCCTGACTTTC.

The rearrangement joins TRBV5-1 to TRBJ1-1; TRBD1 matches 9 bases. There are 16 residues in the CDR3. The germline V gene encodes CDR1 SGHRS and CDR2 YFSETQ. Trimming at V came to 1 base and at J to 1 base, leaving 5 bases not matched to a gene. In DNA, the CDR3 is TGCGCCAGCAGCTTGACAGGGGGCTGGGGGAACACTGAAGCTTTCTTT. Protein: CASSLTGGWGNTEAFF.

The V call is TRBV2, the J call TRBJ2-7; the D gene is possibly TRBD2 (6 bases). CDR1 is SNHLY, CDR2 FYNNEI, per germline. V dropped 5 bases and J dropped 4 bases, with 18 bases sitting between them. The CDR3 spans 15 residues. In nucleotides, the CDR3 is TGTGCCAGCAGTCCTCCGGGCCCGGGGGATTACGAGCAGTACTTC. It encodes CASSPPGPGDYEQYF. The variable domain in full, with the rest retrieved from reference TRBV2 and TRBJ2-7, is EPEVTQTPSHQVTQMGQEVILRCVPISNHLYFYWYRQILGQKVEFLVSFYNNEISEKSEIFDDQFSVERPDGSNFTLKIRSTKLEDSAMYFCASSPPGPGDYEQYFGPGTRLTVT.

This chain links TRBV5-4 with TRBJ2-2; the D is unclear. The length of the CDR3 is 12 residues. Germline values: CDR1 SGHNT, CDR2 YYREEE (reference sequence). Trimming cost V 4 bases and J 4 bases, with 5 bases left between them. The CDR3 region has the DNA TGTGCCAGCAGCCCAGCCACCGGGGAGCTGTTTTTT. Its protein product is CASSPATGELFF. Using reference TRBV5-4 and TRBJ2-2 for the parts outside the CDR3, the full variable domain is ETGVTQSPTHLIKTRGQQVTLRCSSQSGHNTVSWYQQALGQGPQFIFQYYREEENGRGNFPPRFSGLQFPNYSSELNVNALELDDSALYLCASSPATGELFFGEGSRLTVL.

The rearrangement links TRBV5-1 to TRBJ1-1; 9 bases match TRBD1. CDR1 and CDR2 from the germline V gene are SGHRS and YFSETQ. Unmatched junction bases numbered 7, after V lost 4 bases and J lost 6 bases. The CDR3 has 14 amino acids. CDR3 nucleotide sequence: TGCGCCAGCAGCACGGGACAGGGAACCGCTGAAGCTTTCTTT. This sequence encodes CASSTGQGTAEAFF.

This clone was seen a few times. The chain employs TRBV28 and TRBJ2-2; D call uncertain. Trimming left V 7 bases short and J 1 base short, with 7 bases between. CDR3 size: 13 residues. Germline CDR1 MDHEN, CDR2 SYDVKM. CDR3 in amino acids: CASMVENTGELFF. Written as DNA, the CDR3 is TGTGCCAGCATGGTTGAGAACACCGGGGAGCTGTTTTTT.

CDR3 sequence (DNA): TGTGCCAGCTCACGGGACAGGCACTACAATGAGCAGTTCTTC. As protein: CASSRDRHYNEQFF. This chain uses TRBV18 with TRBJ2-1; 8 nucleotides align to TRBD1. The CDR3 contains 14 residues. Losses at the gene ends were 4 bases for V and 3 bases for J; bases not matched to a gene: 2. Germline V gives CDR1 KGHSH, CDR2 LQKENI.

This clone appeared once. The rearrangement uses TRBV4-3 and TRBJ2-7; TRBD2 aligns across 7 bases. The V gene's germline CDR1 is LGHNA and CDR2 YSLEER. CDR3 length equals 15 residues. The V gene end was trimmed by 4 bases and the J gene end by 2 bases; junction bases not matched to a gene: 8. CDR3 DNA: TGCGCCAGCAGCCGGGGGGAGGGTTTCGCCTACGAGCAGTACTTC. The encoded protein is CASSRGEGFAYEQYF.

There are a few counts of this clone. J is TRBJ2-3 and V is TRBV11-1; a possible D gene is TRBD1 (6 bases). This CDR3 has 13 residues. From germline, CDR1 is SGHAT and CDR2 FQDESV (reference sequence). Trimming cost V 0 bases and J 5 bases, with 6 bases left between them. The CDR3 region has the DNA TGTGCCAGCAGCTTAGCGGGACAAGATACGCAGTATTTT. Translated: CASSLAGQDTQYF.

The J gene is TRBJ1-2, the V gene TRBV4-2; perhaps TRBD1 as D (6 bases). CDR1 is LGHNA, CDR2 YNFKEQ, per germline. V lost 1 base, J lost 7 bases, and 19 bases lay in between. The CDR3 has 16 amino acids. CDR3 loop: CASSQVVRRGASGYTF. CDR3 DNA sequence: TGTGCCAGCAGCCAAGTAGTCCGACGGGGGGCGAGTGGCTACACCTTC.

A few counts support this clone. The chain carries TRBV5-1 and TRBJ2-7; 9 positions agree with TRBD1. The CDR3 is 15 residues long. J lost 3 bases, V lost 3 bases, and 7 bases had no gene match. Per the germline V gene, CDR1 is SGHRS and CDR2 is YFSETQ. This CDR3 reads CASSSSGTGLYEQYF. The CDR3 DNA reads TGCGCCAGCAGCTCATCCGGGACAGGGCTCTACGAGCAGTACTTC.

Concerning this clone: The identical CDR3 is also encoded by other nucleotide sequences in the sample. In nucleotides, the CDR3 is TGTGCCAGCAGCTTGCCACTAGCCCAAGAGACCCAGTACTTC. It yields the protein CASSLPLAQETQYF. The rearrangement links TRBV5-4 to TRBJ2-5; weak D call: TRBD2 (6 bases). The germline V and J ends were trimmed by 1 base and 1 base, with 8 bases remaining between them. The CDR3 extends over 14 amino acids. Germline CDR1 and CDR2: SGHNT and YYREEE (reference sequence).

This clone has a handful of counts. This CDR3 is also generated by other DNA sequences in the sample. CDR3 amino acids: CASSLGLAGSTDTQYF. CDR3 in DNA: TGTGCCAGCAGCTTAGGACTAGCGGGTAGCACAGATACGCAGTATTTT. The rearrangement uses TRBV5-4 and TRBJ2-3, with TRBD2 identical over 11 bases. The junction had 2 bases not matched to a gene; V was cut back by 2 bases and J by 0 bases. The CDR3 consists of 16 residues. Germline V gene sequence: CDR1 SGHNT, CDR2 YYREEE (reference sequence). Drawing the rest from reference TRBV5-4 and TRBJ2-3, the complete variable domain is ETGVTQSPTHLIKTRGQQVTLRCSSQSGHNTVSWYQQALGQGPQFIFQYYREEENGRGNFPPRFSGLQFPNYSSELNVNALELDDSALYLCASSLGLAGSTDTQYFGPGTRLTVL.

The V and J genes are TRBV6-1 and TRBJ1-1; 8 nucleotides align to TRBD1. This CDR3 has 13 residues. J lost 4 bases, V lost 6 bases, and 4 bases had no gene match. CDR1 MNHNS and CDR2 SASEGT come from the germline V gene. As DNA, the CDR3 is TGTGCCAGCAGGAAACAGGGGGGCACTGAAGCTTTCTTT. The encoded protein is CASRKQGGTEAFF.

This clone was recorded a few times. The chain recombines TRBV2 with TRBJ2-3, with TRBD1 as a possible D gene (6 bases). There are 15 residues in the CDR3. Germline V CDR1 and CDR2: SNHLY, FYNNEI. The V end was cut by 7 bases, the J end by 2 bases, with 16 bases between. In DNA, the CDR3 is TGTGCCAGCAATGGGGCACAGGGCCACACAGATACGCAGTATTTT. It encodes CASNGAQGHTDTQYF.

The CDR3 region is CAPRGYEQYF. CDR3 nucleotide sequence: TGTGCCCCCCGGGGATACGAGCAGTACTTC. The chain joins TRBV6-5 to TRBJ2-7; the D gene is possibly TRBD2 (5 bases). Germline V CDR1 and CDR2: MNHEY, SVGAGI. V lost 11 bases to trimming and J lost 4 bases, with 9 bases between them. The length of the CDR3 is 10 residues.

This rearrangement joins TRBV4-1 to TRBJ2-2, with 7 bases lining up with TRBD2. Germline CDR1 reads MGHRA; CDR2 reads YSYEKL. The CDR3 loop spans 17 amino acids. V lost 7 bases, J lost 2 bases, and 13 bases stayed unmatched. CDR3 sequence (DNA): TGCGCCAGCACCACCTTTATAGCGGGCACTAACACCGGGGAGCTGTTTTTT. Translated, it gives CASTTFIAGTNTGELFF.

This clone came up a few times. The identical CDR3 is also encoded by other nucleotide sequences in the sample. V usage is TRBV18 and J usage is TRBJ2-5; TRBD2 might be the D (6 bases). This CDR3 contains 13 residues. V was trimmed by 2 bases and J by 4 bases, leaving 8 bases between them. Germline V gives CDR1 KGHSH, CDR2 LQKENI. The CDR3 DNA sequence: TGTGCCAGCTCACCAGTCGGGGGAGAGACCCAGTACTTC. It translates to CASSPVGGETQYF.

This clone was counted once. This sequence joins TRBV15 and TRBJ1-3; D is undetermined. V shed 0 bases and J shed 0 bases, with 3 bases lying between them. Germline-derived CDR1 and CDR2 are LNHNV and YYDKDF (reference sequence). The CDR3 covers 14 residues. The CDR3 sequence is CATSREISGNTIYF. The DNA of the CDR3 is TGTGCCACCAGCAGAGAGATCTCTGGAAACACCATATATTTT.

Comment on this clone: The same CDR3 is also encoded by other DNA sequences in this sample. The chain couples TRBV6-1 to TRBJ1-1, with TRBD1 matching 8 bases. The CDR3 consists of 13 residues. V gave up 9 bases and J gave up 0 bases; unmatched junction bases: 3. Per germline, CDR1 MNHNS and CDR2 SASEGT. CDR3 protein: CASRTGLNTEAFF. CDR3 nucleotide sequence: TGTGCCAGTCGGACAGGGCTGAACACTGAAGCTTTCTTT.

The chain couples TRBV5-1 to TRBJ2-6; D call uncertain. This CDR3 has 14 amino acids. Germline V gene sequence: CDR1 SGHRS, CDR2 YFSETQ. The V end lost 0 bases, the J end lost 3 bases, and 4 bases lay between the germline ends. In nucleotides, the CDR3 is TGCGCCAGCAGCTTGGCCGGTGGGGCCAACGTCCTGACTTTC. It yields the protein CASSLAGGANVLTF. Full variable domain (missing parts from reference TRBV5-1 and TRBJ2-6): KAGVTQTPRYLIKTRGQQVTLSCSPISGHRSVSWYQQTPGQGLQFLFEYFSETQRNKGNFPGRFSGRQFSNSRSEMNVSTLELGDSALYLCASSLAGGANVLTFGAGSRLTVL.

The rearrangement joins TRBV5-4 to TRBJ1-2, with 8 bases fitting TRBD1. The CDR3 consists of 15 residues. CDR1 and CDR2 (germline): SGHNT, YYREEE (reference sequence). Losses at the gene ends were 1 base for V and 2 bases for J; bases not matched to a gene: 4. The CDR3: CASSLQDRANYGYTF. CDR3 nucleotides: TGTGCCAGCAGCTTGCAGGACAGGGCGAACTATGGCTACACCTTC.